The clone carrying this T cell receptor beta chain has ten or more counts. Its matching antigen is unknown. This specimen comes from a study of neurological immune-mediated disorders. Study outcomes and limitations: Healthy controls had more TCR clonal expansion than multiple sclerosis, which showed the least, whereas HTLV-1-associated myelopathy showed the most.

Looked up from germline, CDR1 is SGHRS and CDR2 is YFSETQ. V was shortened by 5 bases and J by 7 bases, with 15 bases between the two germline ends. CDR3 length equals 13 residues. MiXCR, applied by TCRdb to the 5' RACE reads, yields one record per CDR3 protein. The sample includes roughly 62,000 distinct CDR3 sequences, under 3% of them seen just once. The chain carries TRBV5-1 and TRBJ1-2, with D tentatively TRBD1 (6 bases). This receptor was obtained from a man aged 50-60 years with multiple sclerosis. The specimen was PBMCs. CDR3: CASRGEGGLGYTF. The CDR3 DNA reads as TGCGCCAGCAGAGGTGAAGGGGGTCTTGGCTACACCTTC.